This T cell receptor (beta chain) was profiled in a study of blood T cell repertoires in COVID-19 (dated by TCRdb to 2018 to 2021). As for the study more broadly: Samples from collaborators originated in the United States, Italy and Spain and spanned both the acute and convalescent phases of COVID-19. The prospective study material was composed of cDNA or gDNA derived from T cells, B-cell-depleted T cells, or PBMCs. Deeply sampled blood TCRbeta repertoires from subjects exposed to, actively infected with, or recovered from COVID-19 were included in the dataset. The repertoires were released in a freely available public database meant as a resource for research on the immune response to SARS-CoV-2. Samples were obtained from the ongoing ImmuneRACE study (first 160 participants) and from 1,200 or so subjects provided by 6 global collaborators. The sample metadata nearly always contained a de-identified subject ID, COVID-19 status, age in years and sex. HLA class I and class II types, where available, came from metadata supplied by the sample provider rather than from assay-based typing.

The collaborating institutions used their own protocols to collect whole blood in K2EDTA tubes. For TCRbeta analysis, collaborator samples were shipped as frozen whole blood, as isolated PBMCs, or as DNA extracted from either sample type. TCRbeta CDR3 regions were amplified from genomic DNA by means of the immunoSEQ Assay, a bias-controlled multiplex PCR. In the authors' own workflow: Nucleated cell counts per sample were estimated from amplification of reference gene primers within the assay. Sequence reads were collapsed and filtered to measure the absolute abundance of every unique TCRbeta CDR3 rearrangement. For each sample, productive Simpson clonality was calculated as the square root of Simpson's diversity index over productive rearrangements. TCRdb holds this immuneACCESS table with in-frame rearrangements only. Some clones are missing; in checked studies, unresolved V genes explain under half, and the rest has no known cause. V and J calls and clone size follow that table, whereas D and trimming were derived from the DNA. This sample is represented by over 400,000 clones; around 86% of them were singletons. The biggest ten clones account for 1.4% of the sample.

The CDR3 has 13 amino acids, counting the end cysteine and phenylalanine. Just CDR3 DNA is preserved here, 39 bases in frame from base 1. The germline V and J ends show losses of 5 bases and 4 bases respectively, and no gene match explains 6 bases of the junction. The germline V gene gives CDR1 as SQVTM and CDR2 as ANQGSEA. Details on this clone: This receptor's antigen is unknown. No qualities accompany the bases; no much larger clone lies one base away.

General study outcomes and caveats: The quantity of clinical and demographic metadata differed by source and by participant and was supplied without curation.

The chain is made from TRBV29-1 and TRBJ1-2, and 8 bases in between align with TRBD1. The source material was peripheral blood. The source is a woman under 40 with active or convalescent COVID-19. The CDR3 is CSVMDRAPYGYTF. The DNA reads TGCAGCGTTATGGACAGGGCCCCCTATGGCTACACCTTC.